This T cell receptor beta chain was sequenced during a study of blood T cell repertoires in COVID-19. The CDR3 runs 13 residues. Trimming removed 11 bases from V and 5 bases from J; junction bases left unmatched: 8. Germline lookup yields CDR1 MDHEN and CDR2 SYDVKM. Clones were read by immunoSEQ multiplex PCR, and TCRdb kept only the in-frame ones, dropping some. The repertoire holds about 50,000 clones, around 90% seen once, with 25% to 35% in the top ten. The chain joins TRBV28 to TRBJ1-4; 7 nucleotides match TRBD1. Input material: peripheral blood. This TCR was sampled from a human donor in a cohort sampled during active COVID-19. This CDR3 reads CASYRGANEKLFF. The CDR3 nucleotides are TGTGCCTCCTACAGGGGCGCCAATGAAAAACTGTTTTTT.